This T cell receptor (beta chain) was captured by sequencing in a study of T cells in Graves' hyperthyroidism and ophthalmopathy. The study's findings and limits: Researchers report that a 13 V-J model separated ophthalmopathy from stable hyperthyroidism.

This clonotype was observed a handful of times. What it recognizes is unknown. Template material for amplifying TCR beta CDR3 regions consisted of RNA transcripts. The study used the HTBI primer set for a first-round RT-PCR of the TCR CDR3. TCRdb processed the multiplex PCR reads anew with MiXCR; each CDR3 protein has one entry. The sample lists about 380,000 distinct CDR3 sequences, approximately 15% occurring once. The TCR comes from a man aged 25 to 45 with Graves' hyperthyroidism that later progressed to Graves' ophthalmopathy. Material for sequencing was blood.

The CDR3 sequence: CAAGGAYEQYF. In DNA form, the CDR3 reads TGTGCCGCCGGGGGGGCCTACGAGCAGTACTTC. The J gene is TRBJ2-7, the V gene TRBV28; 8 bases map to TRBD2. After removal of 11 bases from V and 2 bases from J, the junction contained 2 bases not matched to a gene. The CDR3 sequence is 11 residues long. The germline gives CDR1 MDHEN, CDR2 SYDVKM.